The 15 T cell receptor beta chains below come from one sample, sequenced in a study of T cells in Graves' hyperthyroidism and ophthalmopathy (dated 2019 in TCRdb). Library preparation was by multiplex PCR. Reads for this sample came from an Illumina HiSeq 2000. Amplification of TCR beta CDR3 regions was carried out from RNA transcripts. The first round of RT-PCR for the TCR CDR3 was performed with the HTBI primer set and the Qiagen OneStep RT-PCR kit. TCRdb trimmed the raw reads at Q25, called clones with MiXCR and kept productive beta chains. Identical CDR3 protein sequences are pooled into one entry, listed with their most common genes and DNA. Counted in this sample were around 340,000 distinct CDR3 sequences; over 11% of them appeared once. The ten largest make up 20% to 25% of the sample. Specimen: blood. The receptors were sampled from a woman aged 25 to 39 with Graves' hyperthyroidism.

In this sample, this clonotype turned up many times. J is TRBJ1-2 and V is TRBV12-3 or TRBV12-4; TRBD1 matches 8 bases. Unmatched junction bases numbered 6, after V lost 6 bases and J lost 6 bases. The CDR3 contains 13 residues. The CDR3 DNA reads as TGTGCCAGCAGAAGACAGGGGTGGAATGGCTACACCTTC. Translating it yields CASRRQGWNGYTF.

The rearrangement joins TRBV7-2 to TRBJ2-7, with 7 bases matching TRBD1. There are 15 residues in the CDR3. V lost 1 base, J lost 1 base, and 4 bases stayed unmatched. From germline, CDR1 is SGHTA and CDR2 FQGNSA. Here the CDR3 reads CASSLGDSSSYEQYF. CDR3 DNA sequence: TGTGCCAGCAGCTTAGGGGACAGCTCATCCTACGAGCAGTACTTC.

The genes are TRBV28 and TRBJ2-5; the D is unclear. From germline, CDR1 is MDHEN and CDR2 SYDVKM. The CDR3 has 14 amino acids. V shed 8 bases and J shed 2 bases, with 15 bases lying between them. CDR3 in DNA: TGTGCCAGCGCCCCGTCGGGTTCGCAAGAGACCCAGTACTTC. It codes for CASAPSGSQETQYF.

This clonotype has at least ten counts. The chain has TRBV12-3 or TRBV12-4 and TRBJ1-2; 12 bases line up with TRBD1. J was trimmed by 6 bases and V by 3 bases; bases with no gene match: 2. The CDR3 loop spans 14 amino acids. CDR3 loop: CASSLGQGANGYTF. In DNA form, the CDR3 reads TGTGCCAGCAGTTTGGGACAGGGGGCGAATGGCTACACCTTC.

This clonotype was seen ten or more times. The CDR3 DNA is TGTGCCAGCAGTTTATCCCACAGGGGAAGTCCCGCTGAAGCTTTCTTT. Translating it yields CASSLSHRGSPAEAFF. This chain joins TRBV28 and TRBJ1-1, with 7 bases matching TRBD1. This CDR3 comprises 16 residues. The V segment lost 1 base and the J segment 6 bases; nucleotides outside the gene matches: 11. Germline lookup yields CDR1 MDHEN and CDR2 SYDVKM.

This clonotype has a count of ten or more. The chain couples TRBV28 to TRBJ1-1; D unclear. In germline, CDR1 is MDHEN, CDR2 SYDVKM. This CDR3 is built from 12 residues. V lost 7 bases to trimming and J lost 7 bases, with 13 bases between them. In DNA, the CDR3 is TGTGCCAGCAAATCGAATCAACTTGAAGCTTTCTTT. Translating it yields CASKSNQLEAFF.

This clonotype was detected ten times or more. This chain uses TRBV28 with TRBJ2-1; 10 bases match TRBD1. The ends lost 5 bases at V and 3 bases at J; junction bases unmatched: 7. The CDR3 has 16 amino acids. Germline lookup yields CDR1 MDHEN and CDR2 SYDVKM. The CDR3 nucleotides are TGTGCCAGCAGTCCCCCGGGACAGGGGAACTACAATGAGCAGTTCTTC. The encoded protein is CASSPPGQGNYNEQFF.

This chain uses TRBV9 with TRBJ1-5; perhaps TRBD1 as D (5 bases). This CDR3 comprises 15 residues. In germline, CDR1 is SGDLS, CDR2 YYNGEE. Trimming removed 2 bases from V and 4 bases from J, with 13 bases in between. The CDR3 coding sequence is TGTGCCAGCAGCGTGGGGGGGGTCGCTAATCAGCCCCAGCATTTT. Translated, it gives CASSVGGVANQPQHF.

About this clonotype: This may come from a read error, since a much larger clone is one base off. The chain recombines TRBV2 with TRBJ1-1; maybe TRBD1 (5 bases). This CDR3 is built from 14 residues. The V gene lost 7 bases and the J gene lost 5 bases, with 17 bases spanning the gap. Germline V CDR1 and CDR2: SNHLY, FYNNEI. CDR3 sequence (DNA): TGTGCCAGCACGCCCCATGGGGGTCGTACTGAAGCTTTCTTT. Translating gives CASTPHGGRTEAFF. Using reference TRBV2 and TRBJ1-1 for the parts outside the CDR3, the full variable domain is EPEVTQTPSHQVTQMGQEVILRCVPISNHLYFYWYRQILGQKVEFLVSFYNNEISEKSEIFDDQFSVERPDGSNFTLKIRSTKLEDSAMYFCASTPHGGRTEAFFGQGTRLTVV.

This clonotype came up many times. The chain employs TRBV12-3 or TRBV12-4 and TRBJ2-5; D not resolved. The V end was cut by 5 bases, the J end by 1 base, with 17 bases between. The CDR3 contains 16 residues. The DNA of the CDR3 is TGTGCCAGCAGTCCCCGAGCTGACCGCGCCCAAGAGACCCAGTACTTC. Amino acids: CASSPRADRAQETQYF.

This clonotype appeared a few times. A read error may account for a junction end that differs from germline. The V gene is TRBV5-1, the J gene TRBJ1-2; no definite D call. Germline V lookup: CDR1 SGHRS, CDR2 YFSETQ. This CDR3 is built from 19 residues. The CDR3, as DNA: TGCGCCAGCCGCTTTCCAACCGGTCAGCCGCCCAGGCTGCAAGATGGCTACACCTTC. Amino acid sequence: CASRFPTGQPPRLQDGYTF.

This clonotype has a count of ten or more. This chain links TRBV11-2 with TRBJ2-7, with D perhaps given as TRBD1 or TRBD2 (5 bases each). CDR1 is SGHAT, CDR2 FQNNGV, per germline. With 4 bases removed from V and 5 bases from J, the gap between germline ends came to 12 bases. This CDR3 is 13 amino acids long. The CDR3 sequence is CASSSPRGHEQYF. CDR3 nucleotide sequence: TGTGCCAGCAGCTCCCCACGGGGACACGAGCAGTACTTC.

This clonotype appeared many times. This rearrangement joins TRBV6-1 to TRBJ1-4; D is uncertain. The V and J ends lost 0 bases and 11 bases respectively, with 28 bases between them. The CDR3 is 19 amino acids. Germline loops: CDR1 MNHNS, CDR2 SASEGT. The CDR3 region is CASSEAPLFVDIPDGKLFF. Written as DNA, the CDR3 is TGTGCCAGCAGTGAAGCGCCCCTATTCGTCGACATCCCGGATGGGAAACTGTTTTTT.

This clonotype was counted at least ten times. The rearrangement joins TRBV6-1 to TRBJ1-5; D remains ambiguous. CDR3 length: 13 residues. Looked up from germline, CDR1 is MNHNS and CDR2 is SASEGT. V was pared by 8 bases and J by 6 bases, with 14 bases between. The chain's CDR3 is CASRMKWSQPQHF. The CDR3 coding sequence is TGTGCCAGCCGTATGAAGTGGAGTCAGCCCCAGCATTTT.

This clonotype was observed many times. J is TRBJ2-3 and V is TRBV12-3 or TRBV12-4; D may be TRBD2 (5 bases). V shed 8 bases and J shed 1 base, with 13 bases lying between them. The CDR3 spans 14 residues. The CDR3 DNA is TGTGCCAGCGCGGGTTGGCAGGGCACAGATACGCAGTATTTT. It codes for CASAGWQGTDTQYF.